Only a few counts were recorded for the clone carrying this T cell receptor gamma chain. The target antigen is unknown. This likely came from a read error, as a far larger clone is one base away. The same CDR3 can be traced to other DNA sequences in this sample. This sample is part of a study of γδ T cells in repeated Plasmodium falciparum infection. For the study at large: Some Malian samples span acute malaria episodes; others come from no-transmission periods.

General observations from the study: Compared with Australian children, Malian Vdelta2-negative repertoires seemed more clonal, less diverse, less shared. Donors in Mali lived in a small rural village, largely one ethnic group.

Germline CDR1 and CDR2: GITISATS and ISYDGTV (reference sequence). CDR3 length: 13 residues. Both TRG and TRD chains were sequenced from each sorted sample. TCRdb re-processed the multiplex PCR reads via CATT. The data show 5,000 to 6,500 gamma-chain clones, nearly 3.5% seen once. Gammadelta T cells were flow-sorted from PBMC into Vgamma9/Vdelta2+ and Vdelta2-negative populations for bulk analysis. The receptor comes from a pool of human donors (malaria-infected and uninfected, not separated). The material sequenced was gamma-delta T cells from blood. The rearrangement uses TRGV9 and TRGJ1 or TRGJ2. Assignment of the J gene here rests on matching the DNA to germline, because TCRdb gives none. The CDR3, as DNA: TGTGCCCTGTGGGAATCCCATTATTATAAGAAACTCTTT. As protein: CALWESHYYKKLF.